The 2 T cell receptor beta chains in this list originate from one sample, sequenced in a study of T cells after yellow fever vaccination. TCRdb redid the calling of the 5' RACE reads with MiXCR, one entry per CDR3 protein. The sample comprises approximately 120,000 distinct CDR3 sequences, under 8% of which are singletons, and around 2.6% rests with the top ten. Material: CD4+ T cells sorted from PBMCs, obtained around 10 days after the first yellow fever vaccination. The receptors were gathered from a young man who received the YFV17D yellow fever vaccine.

In this sample, this clonotype turned up many times. The DNA of the CDR3 is TGCAGTGCGCAAAACAGGGGTTACGGCAATCAGCCCCAGCATTTT. Translation gives CSAQNRGYGNQPQHF. This chain joins TRBV20-1 and TRBJ1-5; 7 bases are shared with TRBD1. The CDR3 is made up of 15 amino acids. The ends lost 6 bases at V and 2 bases at J; junction bases unmatched: 10. Germline lookup yields CDR1 DFQATT and CDR2 SNEGSKA (reference sequence).

This clonotype was seen many times. V usage is TRBV5-4 and J usage is TRBJ2-1; the D is unclear. V lost 5 bases, J lost 8 bases, and 14 bases lay in between. The length of the CDR3 is 13 residues. CDR1 and CDR2 (germline): SGHNT, YYREEE (reference sequence). CDR3 region: CASSRPQAHEQFF. For the CDR3, the DNA is TGTGCCAGCAGTAGACCTCAGGCCCATGAGCAGTTCTTC.